The rows below give T cell receptor beta chains drawn from one sample of a study of cytomegalovirus exposure and HLA in healthy donors. Using immunoSEQ multiplex PCR, the repertoire was profiled, and TCRdb retains in-frame clones only, with some absent. The repertoire holds more than 80,000 clones, with approximately 84% as singletons. Sequenced input: PBMCs. The receptors originated from a girl aged 2 to 9 in good health and CMV-seropositive. The CDR3 runs from the conserved cysteine through the conserved F or W. A D gene is named only where the DNA matches it firmly. Rows give clone size only sometimes, using once, few, many, or a class for an expanded clone.

>TRBV4-3|TRBJ2-7|NA|NA
TGCGCCAGCAGCCCCATGGGCAAACAGGGATCCTACGAGCAGTACTTC
CASSPMGKQGSYEQYF
>TRBV6-1|TRBJ1-2|few|NA
TGTGCCAGCAGTGAAGTGTCCACGGGTGGCTACACCTTC
CASSEVSTGGYTF
>TRBV10-3|TRBJ2-3|once|TRBD2
TGTGCCATCGGACTAGCGGGGGGTAGCACAGATACGCAGTATTTT
CAIGLAGGSTDTQYF
>TRBV7-7|TRBJ2-7|few|NA
TGTGCCAGCAGCCCCGGGACACTCTCCTACGAGCAGTACTTC
CASSPGTLSYEQYF
>TRBV5-5|TRBJ1-5|few|NA
TGTGCCAGCAGCTTGAGCCCCATCGGGGGACAGCCCCAGCATTTT
CASSLSPIGGQPQHF
>TRBV7-9|TRBJ1-5|NA|NA
TGTGCCAGCAGCTTAGAGAGTGGCGGCGGAAATCAGCTCCAGCATTTT
CASSLESGGGNQLQHF
>TRBV15|TRBJ1-5|NA|NA
TGTGCCACCTCGGACGGGATTGGCAATCAGCCCCAGCATTTT
CATSDGIGNQPQHF
>TRBV7-9|TRBJ2-1|NA|TRBD2
TGTGCCAGCAGCTTATTCGTGTATTGGCTAGCGGGTTACAATGAGCAGTTCTTC
CASSLFVYWLAGYNEQFF
>TRBV30|TRBJ1-5|NA|TRBD1
TGTGCCTGGGCGGGGACGACAGGGATTAGCAATCAGCCCCAGCATTTT
CAWAGTTGISNQPQHF
>TRBV7-2|TRBJ1-1|few|NA
TGTGCCAGCACCCTTCGACAAGAGAGCACTGAAGCTTTCTTT
CASTLRQESTEAFF
>TRBV19|TRBJ1-1|NA|NA
TGTGCCAGTAGTACCCTCTCTCGGGACTTCGACACTGAAGCTTTCTTT
CASSTLSRDFDTEAFF
>TRBV10-3|TRBJ1-5|once|NA
TGTGCCATCAGTAGGACAGAAAATCAGCCCCAGCATTTT
CAISRTENQPQHF
>TRBV19|TRBJ1-1|NA|NA
TGTGCCAGTAGTATCTCGGTTGGCACTGAAGCTTTCTTT
CASSISVGTEAFF
>TRBV20-1|TRBJ1-1|few|NA
TGCAGTGCAAGACCCGGGACAGAAGCTTTCTTT
CSARPGTEAFF
>TRBV6-5|TRBJ2-7|few|TRBD1
TGTGCCAGCAGCCGGGACAGGGTCGAGCAGTACTTC
CASSRDRVEQYF
>TRBV15|TRBJ2-2|few|NA
TGTGCCACCAGCAGAGCCGCAGGGGCGAACACCGGGGAGCTGTTTTTT
CATSRAAGANTGELFF
>TRBV30|TRBJ2-5|NA|NA
TGTGCCTGCTCCTACCAGCGTGGGGCGCAGGAGACCCAGTACTTC
CACSYQRGAQETQYF
>TRBV9|TRBJ2-1|NA|NA
TGTGCCAGCAGCGCGGGACTTCGCAATGAGCAGTTCTTC
CASSAGLRNEQFF
>TRBV6-1|TRBJ1-1|few|NA
TGTGCCAGCAGTGACGACCCGACGGAGCTTGAAGCTTTCTTT
CASSDDPTELEAFF
>TRBV29-1|TRBJ2-7|NA|TRBD1
TGCAGCGGATCCGGGACAGGGAGTAAAGAGCAGTACTTC
CSGSGTGSKEQYF
>TRBV28|TRBJ1-4|NA|NA
TGTGCCAGCAGTGCGATGGATGAAAAACTGTTTTTT
CASSAMDEKLFF
>TRBV18|TRBJ2-7|NA|TRBD1
TGTGCCAGCTCACCCGGGACAGGGGGATACGAGCAGTACTTC
CASSPGTGGYEQYF
>TRBV6-4|TRBJ2-7|NA|TRBD2
TGTGCCAGCACCCCCTCCGTCTCGAGAGCTACTAGCGGGAGGTACGAGCAGTACTTC
CASTPSVSRATSGRYEQYF
>TRBV29-1|TRBJ1-2|NA|NA
TGCAGCGTCGTATTTTTGGACAGCTACTATGGCTACACCTTC
CSVVFLDSYYGYTF
>TRBV9|TRBJ1-2|NA|NA
TGTGCCAGCAGTCGAGACTATGGCTACACCTTC
CASSRDYGYTF
>TRBV19|TRBJ2-1|NA|NA
TGTGCCAGTATGATCTGGGGGACACAAGGCGAGCAGTTCTTC
CASMIWGTQGEQFF
>TRBV6-1|TRBJ2-1|once|TRBD2
TGTGCCAGCAGCCAGAGCGGGAATTCCAGGGTGTTCTTC
CASSQSGNSRVFF
>TRBV5-1|TRBJ2-6|NA|NA
TGCGCCAGCAGCCCAAGCCGGGGGACTGCAAACTCTGGGGCCAACGTCCTGACTTTC
CASSPSRGTANSGANVLTF
>TRBV5-1|TRBJ1-1|NA|TRBD1
TGCGCCAGCAGCTCCCAGGGGGCGCGCACTGAAGCTTTCTTT
CASSSQGARTEAFF
>TRBV19|TRBJ1-5|NA|TRBD1
TGTGCCAGTAGTTTCGGACAGGGAGATCAGCCCCAGCATTTT
CASSFGQGDQPQHF
>TRBV6-1|TRBJ2-1|NA|TRBD1
TGTGCCAGCAGTACCACGGGACAGGCCTACAATGAGCAGTTCTTC
CASSTTGQAYNEQFF